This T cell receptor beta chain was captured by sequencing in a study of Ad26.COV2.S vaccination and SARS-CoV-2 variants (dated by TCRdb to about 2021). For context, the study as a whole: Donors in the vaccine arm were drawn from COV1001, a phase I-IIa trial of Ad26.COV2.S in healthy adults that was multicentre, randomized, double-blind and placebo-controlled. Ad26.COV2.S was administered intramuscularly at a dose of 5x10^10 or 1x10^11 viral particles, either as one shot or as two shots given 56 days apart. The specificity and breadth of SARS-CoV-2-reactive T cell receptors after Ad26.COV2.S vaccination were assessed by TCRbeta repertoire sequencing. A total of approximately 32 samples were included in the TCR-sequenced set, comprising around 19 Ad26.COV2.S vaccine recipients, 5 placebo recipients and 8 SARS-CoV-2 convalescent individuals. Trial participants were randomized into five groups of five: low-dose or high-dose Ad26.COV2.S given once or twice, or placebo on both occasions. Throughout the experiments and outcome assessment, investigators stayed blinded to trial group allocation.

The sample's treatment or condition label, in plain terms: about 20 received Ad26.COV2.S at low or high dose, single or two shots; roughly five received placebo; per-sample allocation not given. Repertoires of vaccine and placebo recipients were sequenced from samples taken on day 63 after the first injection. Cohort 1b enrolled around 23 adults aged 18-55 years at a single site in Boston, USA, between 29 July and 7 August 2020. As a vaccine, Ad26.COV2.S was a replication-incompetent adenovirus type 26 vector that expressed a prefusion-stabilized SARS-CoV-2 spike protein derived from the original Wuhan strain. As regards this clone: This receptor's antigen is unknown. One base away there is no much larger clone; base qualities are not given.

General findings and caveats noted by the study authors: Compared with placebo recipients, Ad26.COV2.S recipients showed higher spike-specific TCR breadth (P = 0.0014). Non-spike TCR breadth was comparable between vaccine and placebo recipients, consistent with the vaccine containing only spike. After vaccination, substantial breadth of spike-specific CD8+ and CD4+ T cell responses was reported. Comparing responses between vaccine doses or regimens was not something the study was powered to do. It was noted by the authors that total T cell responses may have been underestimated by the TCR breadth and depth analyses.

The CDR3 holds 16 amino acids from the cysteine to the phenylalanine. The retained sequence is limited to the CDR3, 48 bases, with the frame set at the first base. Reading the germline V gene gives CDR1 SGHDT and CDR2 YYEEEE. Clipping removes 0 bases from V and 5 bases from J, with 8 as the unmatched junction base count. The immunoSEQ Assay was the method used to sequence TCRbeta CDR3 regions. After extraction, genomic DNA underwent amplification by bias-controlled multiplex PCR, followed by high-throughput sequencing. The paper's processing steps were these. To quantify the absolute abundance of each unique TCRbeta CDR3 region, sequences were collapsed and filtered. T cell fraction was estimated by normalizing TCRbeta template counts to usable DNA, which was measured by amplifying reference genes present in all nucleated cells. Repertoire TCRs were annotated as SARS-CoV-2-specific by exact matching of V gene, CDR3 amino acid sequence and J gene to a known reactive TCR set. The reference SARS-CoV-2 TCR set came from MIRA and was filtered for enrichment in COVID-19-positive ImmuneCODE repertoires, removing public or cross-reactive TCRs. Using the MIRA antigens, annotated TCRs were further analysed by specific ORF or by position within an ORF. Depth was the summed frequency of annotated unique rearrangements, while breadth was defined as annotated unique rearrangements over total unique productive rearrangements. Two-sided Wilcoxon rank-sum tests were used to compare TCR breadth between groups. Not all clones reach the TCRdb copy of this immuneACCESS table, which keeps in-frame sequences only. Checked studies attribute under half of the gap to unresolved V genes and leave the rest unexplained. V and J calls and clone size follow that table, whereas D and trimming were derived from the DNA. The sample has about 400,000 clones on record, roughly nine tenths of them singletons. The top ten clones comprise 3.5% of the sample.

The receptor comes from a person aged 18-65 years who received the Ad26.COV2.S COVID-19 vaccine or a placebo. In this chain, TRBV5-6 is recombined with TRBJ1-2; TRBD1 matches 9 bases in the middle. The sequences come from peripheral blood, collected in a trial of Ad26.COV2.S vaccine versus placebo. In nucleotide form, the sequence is TGTGCCAGCAGCTTGGCGCCGGACAGGGGAGCGTATGGCTACACCTTC. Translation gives CASSLAPDRGAYGYTF. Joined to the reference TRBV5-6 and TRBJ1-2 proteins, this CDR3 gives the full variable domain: DAGVTQSPTHLIKTRGQQVTLRCSPKSGHDTVSWYQQALGQGPQFIFQYYEEEERQRGNFPDRFSGHQFPNYSSELNVNALLLGDSALYLCASSLAPDRGAYGYTFGSGTRLTVV.